The T cell receptor beta chain described here comes from a study of T cells in Graves' hyperthyroidism and ophthalmopathy. Aged 18 to 65, the patients had hyperthyroidism that was newly diagnosed and had lasted under 2 months. Using RNA transcripts as the source, TCR beta CDR3 regions were amplified. A first-round RT-PCR of the TCR CDR3 used the HTBI primer set. TCRdb reprocessed the multiplex PCR reads via MiXCR and lists one record per CDR3 protein. Of fewer than 800,000 distinct CDR3 sequences listed, approximately 16% are singletons. This CDR3 has 17 amino acids. V was pared by 0 bases and J by 2 bases, with 18 bases between. Looked up from germline, CDR1 is DFQATT and CDR2 is SNEGSKA (reference sequence). This clonotype showed up many times.

This chain connects TRBV20-1 to TRBJ2-3; TRBD1 or TRBD2 may be the D gene (5 bases each). The receptor was derived from a man younger than 30 with Graves' hyperthyroidism. Sequences were obtained from blood. This CDR3 is CSARDWAWQGDTDTQYF. Here the CDR3 DNA reads TGCAGTGCTAGAGACTGGGCTTGGCAGGGAGACACAGATACGCAGTATTTT.